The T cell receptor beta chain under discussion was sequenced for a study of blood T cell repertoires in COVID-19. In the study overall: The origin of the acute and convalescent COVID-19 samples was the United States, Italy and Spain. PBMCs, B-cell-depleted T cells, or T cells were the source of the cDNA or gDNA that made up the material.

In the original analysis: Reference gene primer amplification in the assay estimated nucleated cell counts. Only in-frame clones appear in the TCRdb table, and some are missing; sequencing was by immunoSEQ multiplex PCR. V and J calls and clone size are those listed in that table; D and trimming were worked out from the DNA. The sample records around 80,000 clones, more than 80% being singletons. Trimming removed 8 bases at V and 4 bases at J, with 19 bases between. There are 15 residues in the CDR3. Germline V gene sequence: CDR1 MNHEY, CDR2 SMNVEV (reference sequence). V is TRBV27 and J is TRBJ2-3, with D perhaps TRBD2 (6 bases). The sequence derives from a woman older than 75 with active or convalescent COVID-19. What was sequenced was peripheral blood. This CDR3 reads CASRPGTGWADTQYF. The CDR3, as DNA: TGTGCCAGCCGTCCCGGGACTGGATGGGCAGATACGCAGTATTTT.